This section outlines one TCR beta chain sequence together with its context. The sample belongs to a study of blood T cell repertoires in COVID-19. Study in general: Sources were T cells, B-cell-depleted T cells, or PBMCs; the material itself was cDNA or gDNA.

Assay used: immunoSEQ multiplex PCR; TCRdb lists only in-frame clones, some missing. The sample has about 200,000 clones; around 80% are singletons. The V and J ends lost 9 bases and 12 bases, in that order; junction bases with no gene match: 7. This CDR3 has 13 amino acids. Per the germline V gene, CDR1 is SNHLY and CDR2 is FYNNEI. The receptor was derived from a human donor in a cohort sampled during active COVID-19. This sequence joins TRBV2 and TRBJ2-1; 14 bases are a match to TRBD2. Sequenced input: peripheral blood. The CDR3 region is CARQGLAGAGQFF. The CDR3 region has the DNA TGTGCCAGGCAGGGACTAGCGGGAGCAGGGCAGTTCTTC.